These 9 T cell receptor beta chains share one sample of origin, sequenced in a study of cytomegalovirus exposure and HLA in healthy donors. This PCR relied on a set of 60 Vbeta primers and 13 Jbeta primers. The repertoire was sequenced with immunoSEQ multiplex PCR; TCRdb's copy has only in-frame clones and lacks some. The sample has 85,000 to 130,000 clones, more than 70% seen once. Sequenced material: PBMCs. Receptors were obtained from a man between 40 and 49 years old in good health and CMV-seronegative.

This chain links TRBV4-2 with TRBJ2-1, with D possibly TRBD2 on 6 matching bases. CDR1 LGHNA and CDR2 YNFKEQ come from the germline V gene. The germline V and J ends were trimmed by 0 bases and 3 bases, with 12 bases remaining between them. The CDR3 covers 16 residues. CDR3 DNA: TGTGCCAGCAGCCAAGAAGGTGGGGGGTACTACAATGAGCAGTTCTTC. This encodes CASSQEGGGYYNEQFF.

The CDR3 region is CSVGAGGGYTF. CDR3 nucleotides: TGCAGCGTTGGGGCAGGTGGTGGCTACACCTTC. The V and J genes are TRBV29-1 and TRBJ1-2; D unresolved. The germline V and J ends were trimmed by 4 bases and 7 bases, with 10 bases remaining between them. Germline V lookup: CDR1 SQVTM, CDR2 ANQGSEA. There are 11 residues in the CDR3.

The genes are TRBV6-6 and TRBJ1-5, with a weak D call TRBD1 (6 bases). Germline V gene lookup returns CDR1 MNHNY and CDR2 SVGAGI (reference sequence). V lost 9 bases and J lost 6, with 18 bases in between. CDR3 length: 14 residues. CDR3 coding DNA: TGTGCCAGTTCGACACAGGGTGCAGGTCAGCCCCAGCATTTT. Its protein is CASSTQGAGQPQHF.

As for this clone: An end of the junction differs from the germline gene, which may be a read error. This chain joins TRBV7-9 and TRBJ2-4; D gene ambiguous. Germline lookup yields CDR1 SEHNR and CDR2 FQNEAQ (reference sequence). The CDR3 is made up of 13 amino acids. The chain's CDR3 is CSSSFTAKNIQYF. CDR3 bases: TGTTCCAGCAGCTTCACTGCCAAAAACATTCAGTACTTC.

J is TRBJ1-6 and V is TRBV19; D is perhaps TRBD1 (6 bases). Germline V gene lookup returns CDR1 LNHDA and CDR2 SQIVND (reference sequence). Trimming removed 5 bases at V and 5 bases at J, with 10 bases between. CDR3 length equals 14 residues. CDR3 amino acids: CASSAGTHNSPLHF. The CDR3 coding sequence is TGTGCCAGTAGTGCCGGGACACATAATTCACCCCTCCACTTT.

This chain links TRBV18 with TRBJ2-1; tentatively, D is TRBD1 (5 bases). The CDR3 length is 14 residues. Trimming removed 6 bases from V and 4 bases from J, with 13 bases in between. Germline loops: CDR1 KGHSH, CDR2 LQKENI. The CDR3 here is CASSQGRVYNEQFF. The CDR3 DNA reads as TGTGCCAGCTCCCAAGGCAGGGTATACAATGAGCAGTTCTTC.

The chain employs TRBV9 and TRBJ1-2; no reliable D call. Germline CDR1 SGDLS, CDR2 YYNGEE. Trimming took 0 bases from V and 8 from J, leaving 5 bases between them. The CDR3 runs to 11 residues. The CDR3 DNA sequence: TGTGCCAGCAGCGTAGACGGGGGCTACACCTTC. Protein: CASSVDGGYTF.

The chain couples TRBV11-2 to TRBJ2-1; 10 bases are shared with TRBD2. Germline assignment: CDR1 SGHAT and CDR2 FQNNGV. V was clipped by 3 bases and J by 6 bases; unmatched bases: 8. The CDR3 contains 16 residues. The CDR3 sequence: CASSLGAKRGGNEQFF. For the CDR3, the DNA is TGTGCCAGCAGCTTGGGGGCTAAGCGGGGGGGCAATGAGCAGTTCTTC.

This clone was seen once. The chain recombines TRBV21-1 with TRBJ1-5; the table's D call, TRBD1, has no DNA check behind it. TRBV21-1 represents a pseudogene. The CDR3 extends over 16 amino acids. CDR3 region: CASSNREQGAHQPQHF. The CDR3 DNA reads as TGTGCCAGCAGCAATAGGGAACAGGGGGCCCATCAGCCCCAGCATTTT.